This T cell receptor (beta chain) stems from a study of shared clonotypes between healthy human individuals. Germline assignment: CDR1 SGHTA and CDR2 FQGNSA. The CDR3 is made up of 15 amino acids. V gave up 3 bases and J gave up 4 bases; unmatched junction bases: 8. Profiling relied on immunoSEQ multiplex PCR, and the TCRdb table lists in-frame clones only, not all of them. The table records 850,000 to 1,200,000 clones, 65% to 80% of them present only once. The rearrangement joins TRBV7-2 to TRBJ2-5; 7 bases match TRBD2. The specimen was memory CD4+ T cells sorted from blood. As for subset: CD45RA-negative fraction. This TCR came from a young man in good health. The CDR3 loop is CASSFRLAPIETQYF. The CDR3 region has the DNA TGTGCCAGCAGCTTCAGACTAGCCCCTATAGAGACCCAGTACTTC.